The 10 T cell receptor beta chains below were found in one sample sequenced in a study of blood T cell repertoires in COVID-19. Using immunoSEQ multiplex PCR, the repertoire was profiled, and TCRdb retains in-frame clones only, with some absent. The sample consists of approximately 350,000 clones, more than 75% of them appearing once. Sequencing used peripheral blood. The source of these receptors is a woman under 30 who had recovered from COVID-19.

This clone appeared many times. V gene TRBV4-1 combines with J gene TRBJ2-1; no firm D call. This CDR3 region has 16 residues. The V gene lost 1 base and the J gene lost 4 bases, with 14 bases spanning the gap. Germline CDR1 MGHRA, CDR2 YSYEKL. CDR3 DNA sequence: TGCGCCAGCAGCCAAGTTGATTTATTAGTTTACAATGAGCAGTTCTTC. It encodes CASSQVDLLVYNEQFF.

In this sample, this clone turned up once. V is TRBV5-1 and J is TRBJ1-6; D gene uncertain. Germline assignment: CDR1 SGHRS and CDR2 YFSETQ. Deletions cut 4 bases from V and 8 bases from J, with 10 bases between. This CDR3 region has 13 residues. This CDR3 reads CASSGEADSPLHF. The DNA for the CDR3 is TGCGCCAGCAGCGGGGAAGCGGATTCACCCCTCCACTTT.

The rearrangement uses TRBV21-1 and TRBJ1-1. TRBV21-1 is deemed a pseudogene. The CDR3 has 12 residues. CDR3 nucleotide sequence: TGTGCCAGCAGCACGGGGGACACTGAAGCTTTCTTT. Translation: CASSTGDTEAFF.

The CDR3 DNA is TGTGCCAGCAGTAACGAACAGGGGGTAAGGAGCAATCAGCCCCAGCATTTT. Translating it yields CASSNEQGVRSNQPQHF. V gene TRBV28 combines with J gene TRBJ1-5; 8 bases match TRBD1. The ends lost 5 bases at V and 1 base at J; junction bases unmatched: 10. The germline gives CDR1 MDHEN, CDR2 SYDVKM. This CDR3 is 17 amino acids long.

The gene calls are TRBV5-1 and TRBJ2-3; TRBD2 matches at 11 bases. The CDR3 runs to 14 residues. V was pared by 2 bases and J by 6 bases, with 2 bases of the junction left unmatched. Looked up from germline, CDR1 is SGHRS and CDR2 is YFSETQ. CDR3 DNA: TGCGCCAGCAGCTTAACTAGCGGGAGTGATACGCAGTATTTT. Protein product: CASSLTSGSDTQYF.

This chain links TRBV10-1 with TRBJ1-1, with TRBD1 identical over 8 bases. CDR1 is WNHNN, CDR2 SYGVQD, per germline (reference sequence). This CDR3 region has 15 residues. V was pared by 5 bases and J by 0 bases, with 5 bases of the junction left unmatched. Written as DNA, the CDR3 is TGCGCCAGCAGTCCCGGGACAGGAATGAACACTGAAGCTTTCTTT. Translating gives CASSPGTGMNTEAFF.

The chain carries TRBV27 and TRBJ1-5, with D hard to call. The ends were cut back, 6 bases at V and 0 bases at J, with 21 bases in the middle. CDR1 is MNHEY and CDR2 is SMNVEV in the germline V gene (reference sequence). This CDR3 comprises 18 residues. The CDR3 DNA sequence: TGTGCCAGCAGCCCAAAGACCCCGACATCATATAGCAATCAGCCCCAGCATTTT. Amino acids: CASSPKTPTSYSNQPQHF.

The chain couples TRBV15 to TRBJ2-5; 7 bases are shared with TRBD2. Unmatched junction bases numbered 11, after V lost 4 bases and J lost 0 bases. CDR1 and CDR2 from the germline V gene are LNHNV and YYDKDF (reference sequence). The CDR3 loop spans 17 amino acids. CDR3 sequence reads: CATSITRSSGYQETQYF. Written as DNA, the CDR3 is TGTGCCACCAGCATAACGAGGTCTAGCGGATACCAAGAGACCCAGTACTTC.

For this clone: The CDR3 end shows no conserved phenylalanine or tryptophan, and so a read error is likely. Because the CDR3's place on the DNA is in doubt, the DNA is left out and the CDR3 is given as listed by TCRdb. This chain joins TRBV9 and TRBJ2-4; the DNA was not used to check the table's D call, TRBD1. 13 amino acids form the CDR3, both terminal residues included. Per germline, CDR1 SGDLS and CDR2 YYNGEE. CDR3 protein: CASSPPDGDKAGI.

The genes are TRBV7-6 and TRBJ2-7; TRBD2 aligns across 8 bases. V lost 2 bases, J lost 4 bases, and 7 bases stayed unmatched. Germline V CDR1 and CDR2: SGHVS, FNYEAQ. The CDR3 length is 15 residues. The CDR3 coding sequence is TGTGCCAGCAGCTTAACGGGAGGGCCCGGATACGAGCAGTACGTC. It codes for CASSLTGGPGYEQYV.